A single sample gave rise to the 18 T cell receptor beta chains below, sequenced in a study of T cell changes during pregnancy in multiple sclerosis. TCRdb's copy holds only in-frame clones and misses some; the assay was immunoSEQ multiplex PCR. The data contain about 55,000 clones, 94% of them singletons. The material sequenced was CD8+ T cells from peripheral blood mononuclear cells, taken in the third trimester of pregnancy. Receptors originate from a female donor with multiple sclerosis, enrolled in a pregnancy study.

The V and J genes are TRBV5-6 and TRBJ2-1; 9 nucleotides line up with TRBD2. The CDR3 is 11 residues long. The germline V gene encodes CDR1 SGHDT and CDR2 YYEEEE. The junction had 3 bases not matched to a gene; V was cut back by 4 bases and J by 13 bases. In DNA, the CDR3 is TGTGCCAGCAGCATCGGGACTAGCCAGTTCTTC. Translated: CASSIGTSQFF.

The rearrangement links TRBV2 to TRBJ2-1; 14 bases are shared with TRBD2. Germline lookup yields CDR1 SNHLY and CDR2 FYNNEI. There are 15 residues in the CDR3. Trimming at V came to 6 bases and at J to 13 bases, leaving 11 bases not matched to a gene. CDR3 coding DNA: TGTGCCAGCAGGACATGGACTAGCGGGAGGTTTGATCAGTTCTTC. Amino acids: CASRTWTSGRFDQFF.

The J gene is TRBJ1-1, the V gene TRBV28; TRBD1 aligns across 12 bases. The germline CDR1 and CDR2 sequences are MDHEN and SYDVKM. The CDR3 spans 16 residues. V lost 2 bases to trimming and J lost 7 bases; unmatched junction nucleotides: 8. The CDR3: CASSLNPGQGAIEAFF. Here the CDR3 DNA reads TGTGCCAGCAGTTTAAATCCGGGACAGGGGGCTATTGAAGCTTTCTTT.

This clone was found once. In nucleotides, the CDR3 is TGTGCCAGCACCCCCTTCGGAGCCTACGAGCAGTACTTC. Amino acids: CASTPFGAYEQYF. The chain carries TRBV6-1 and TRBJ2-7, with no clear D. Per the germline V gene, CDR1 is MNHNS and CDR2 is SASEGT. This CDR3 region has 13 residues. V was cut by 7 bases and J by 2 bases, with 12 bases left in between.

This sequence joins TRBV4-1 and TRBJ1-1; D remains ambiguous. CDR1 and CDR2 from the germline V gene are MGHRA and YSYEKL. Trimming shortened V by 0 bases and J by 4 bases, and 9 bases separated the two germline ends. This CDR3 is built from 14 residues. In DNA, the CDR3 is TGCGCCAGCAGCCAAGATCCCGGGATCACTGAAGCTTTCTTT. Protein: CASSQDPGITEAFF.

V is TRBV28 and J is TRBJ1-1, with no clear D. Trimming removed 3 bases at V and 11 bases at J, with 22 bases between. Germline CDR1 and CDR2: MDHEN and SYDVKM. This CDR3 spans 15 amino acids. DNA of the CDR3: TGTGCCAGCAGTTTGGGATGGACGGAGACCGGAGGGGCTTTCTTT. The encoded protein is CASSLGWTETGGAFF.

The genes are TRBV18 and TRBJ2-7; D might be TRBD1 (6 bases). CDR3 length: 17 residues. Germline assignment: CDR1 KGHSH and CDR2 LQKENI. The V and J ends lost 4 bases and 3 bases respectively, with 22 bases between them. CDR3 nucleotide sequence: TGTGCCAGCTCACTCTCCCGTATACAGGGAACCCACTACGAGCAGTACTTC. Translating gives CASSLSRIQGTHYEQYF.

The count of this clone is one. V is TRBV5-5 and J is TRBJ2-2; 7 bases agree with TRBD2. Germline V CDR1 and CDR2: SGHKS, YYEKEE (reference sequence). The CDR3 length is 18 residues. V shed 4 bases and J 1 base; nucleotides not matched to a gene: 13. The CDR3 coding sequence is TGTGCCAGCAGCCAAGAAGAGTCGCTAGCGGAGAACACCGGGGAGCTGTTTTTT. Translating it yields CASSQEESLAENTGELFF.

This chain uses TRBV28 with TRBJ1-5; D is unresolved. The CDR3 runs to 13 residues. V was trimmed by 3 bases and J by 3 bases, leaving 6 bases between them. Germline V gene sequence: CDR1 MDHEN, CDR2 SYDVKM. CDR3 nucleotides: TGTGCCAGCAGTTTGAGGGACAATCAGCCCCAGCATTTT. Its translation: CASSLRDNQPQHF.

This clone was seen just once. V and J are TRBV7-2 and TRBJ2-2; D uncertain. Germline V gene lookup returns CDR1 SGHTA and CDR2 FQGNSA. Trimming pared 6 bases from V and 6 bases from J, leaving 17 bases between. There are 15 residues in the CDR3. CDR3 sequence (DNA): TGTGCCAGCAGTCCCCCCGAGGCTGCCCCCGGGGAGCTGTTTTTT. This encodes CASSPPEAAPGELFF.

The genes are TRBV4-2 and TRBJ2-3; 11 nucleotides agree with TRBD2. With 6 bases clipped from V and 2 bases from J, the junction kept 10 bases outside the gene matches. The CDR3 is 17 amino acids. The germline V gene has CDR1 LGHNA and CDR2 YNFKEQ. This CDR3 is CASRRSGRVRITDTQYF. CDR3 in DNA: TGTGCCAGCAGGCGTAGCGGGAGGGTCCGTATCACAGATACGCAGTATTTT.

The chain joins TRBV27 to TRBJ1-1; a possible D gene is TRBD1 (5 bases). The CDR3 consists of 15 residues. CDR1 and CDR2 from the germline V gene are MNHEY and SMNVEV (reference sequence). V gave up 4 bases and J gave up 4 bases, with 16 bases separating them. CDR3 residues: CASSYRGRVGTEAFF. CDR3 coding DNA: TGTGCCAGCAGTTACCGGGGGAGGGTTGGCACTGAAGCTTTCTTT.

The rearrangement joins TRBV19 to TRBJ2-7; 8 bases match TRBD1. The CDR3 loop spans 16 amino acids. V shed 5 bases and J 2 bases; nucleotides not matched to a gene: 11. The V gene's germline CDR1 is LNHDA and CDR2 SQIVND (reference sequence). The CDR3 loop is CASSACETGVTYEQYF. DNA of the CDR3: TGTGCCAGTAGTGCCTGCGAGACAGGGGTTACCTACGAGCAGTACTTC. Full variable domain (outside the CDR3, taken from reference TRBV19 and TRBJ2-7): DGGITQSPKYLFRKEGQNVTLSCEQNLNHDAMYWYRQDPGQGLRLIYYSQIVNDFQKGDIAEGYSVSREKKESFPLTVTSAQKNPTAFYLCASSACETGVTYEQYFGPGTRLTVT.

This chain joins TRBV9 and TRBJ2-2; 8 bases match TRBD1. The CDR3 length is 15 residues. The J segment lost 2 bases and the V segment lost 2 bases, leaving 2 bases of the junction unmatched. Looked up from germline, CDR1 is SGDLS and CDR2 is YYNGEE. The CDR3 here is CASSVRGLNTGELFF. DNA for the CDR3: TGTGCCAGCAGCGTCAGGGGGCTTAACACCGGGGAGCTGTTTTTT. The full variable domain, rest sourced from reference TRBV9 and TRBJ2-2, is DSGVTQTPKHLITATGQRVTLRCSPRSGDLSVYWYQQSLDQGLQFLIQYYNGEERAKGNILERFSAQQFPDLHSELNLSSLELGDSALYFCASSVRGLNTGELFFGEGSRLTVL.

The count of this clone is one. V is TRBV6-6 and J is TRBJ1-1; D remains unclear. From germline, CDR1 is MNHNY and CDR2 SVGAGI (reference sequence). V lost 6 bases and J 6 bases, leaving 11 bases between the germline ends. This CDR3 has 12 amino acids. The DNA for the CDR3 is TGTGCCAGCAGAGAGAGTTTGTCTGAAGCTTTCTTT. Its translation: CASRESLSEAFF.

The chain employs TRBV5-6 and TRBJ2-1; the match to TRBD1 covers 11 bases. The CDR3 has 17 residues. Looked up from germline, CDR1 is SGHDT and CDR2 is YYEEEE. V gave up 4 bases and J gave up 5 bases; unmatched junction bases: 11. The CDR3 loop reads CASSLDRDRGSNNEQFF. The CDR3 coding sequence is TGTGCCAGCAGCCTAGACCGGGACAGGGGGTCTAACAATGAGCAGTTCTTC.

In its sample, this clone was seen once. This chain joins TRBV2 and TRBJ2-1; 8 bases line up with TRBD2. CDR3 length: 14 amino acids. V gave up 7 bases and J gave up 9 bases; unmatched junction bases: 11. Germline CDR1 SNHLY, CDR2 FYNNEI. CDR3 protein: CASIYRGGTGEQFF. CDR3 DNA: TGTGCCAGCATCTACCGGGGGGGAACGGGTGAGCAGTTCTTC.

CDR3 sequence reads: CASSQVGAGISYEQYF. CDR3 sequence (DNA): TGCGCCAGCAGCCAAGTAGGGGCGGGGATCTCCTACGAGCAGTACTTC. The chain carries TRBV4-1 and TRBJ2-7; maybe TRBD2 (6 bases). V was shortened by 1 base and J by 0 bases, with 13 bases between the two germline ends. Looked up from germline, CDR1 is MGHRA and CDR2 is YSYEKL. The CDR3 length is 16 residues.